This T cell receptor (beta chain) was profiled in a study of human T cells and chemical hapten exposure. TCRdb passed the RACE reads through MiXCR, listing each CDR3 protein once. Of roughly 90,000 distinct CDR3 sequences in the sample, approximately 11% were seen once. This clonotype was seen at least ten times. The CDR3 consists of 14 residues. Germline assignment: CDR1 ENHRY and CDR2 SYGVKD. J gave up 0 bases and V 3 bases, and 0 bases lay outside the gene matches. Noted time point: patch test 3, about 24 weeks after DPC sensitization. Treatment reported: therapeutic diphenylcyclopropenone sensitization with weekly scalp DPC.

The source of this sequence is a woman aged 25 to 39 with alopecia areata. Some clones in this sample may be carry-over from other donors' samples. V usage is TRBV10-3 and J usage is TRBJ2-3; 7 nucleotides agree with TRBD2. Sequenced material: whole blood, taken in connection with sensitization to the hapten diphenylcyclopropenone (DPC). The CDR3 DNA reads TGTGCCATCAGTGACGGGAGGAGCACAGATACGCAGTATTTT. Protein sequence: CAISDGRSTDTQYF.